The rows below give T cell receptor beta chains drawn from one sample of a study of T cells after yellow fever vaccination. TCRdb processed the 5' RACE reads anew with MiXCR; each CDR3 protein has one entry. The table includes about 150,000 distinct CDR3 sequences, under 8% detected once. The starting material was CD4+ T cells sorted from PBMCs, obtained 10 days after the yellow fever booster vaccination. All receptors derive from a man aged 30-40 years who received the YFV17D yellow fever vaccine. The CDR3 runs from the conserved cysteine through the conserved F or W. The D gene is left open where the match is weak. Clone size is shown for a subset of rows, as once, few, many or a class of expanded clone.

TRBV20-1	TRBD2	many	TRBJ2-2	TGCAGTGCGCCGTGGGCGGGAGTGGGGACCGGGGAGCTGTTTTTT	CSAPWAGVGTGELFF
TRBV7-2	TRBD2	many	TRBJ2-3	TGTGCCAGCAGCGCCCTAGCGGGAGGGGGCACAGATACGCAGTATTTT	CASSALAGGGTDTQYF
TRBV5-6	TRBD2	-	TRBJ2-1	TGTGCCAGCAGCCCCGGGCGCCCTAGCGGTAATGAGCAGTTCTTC	CASSPGRPSGNEQFF
TRBV7-9	TRBD2	few	TRBJ2-7	TGTGCCAGCAGTTTAGCGGGAAGATTTGACGAGCAGTACTTC	CASSLAGRFDEQYF
TRBV7-2	-	many	TRBJ2-5	TGTGCCAGCAGCTACGCCACTCAAGAGACCCAGTACTTC	CASSYATQETQYF
TRBV7-2	-	many	TRBJ2-1	TGTGCCAGCAGCCCCCAACCCGGCAATAATGAGCAGTTCTTC	CASSPQPGNNEQFF
TRBV6-5	TRBD2	many	TRBJ2-2	TGTGCCAGCAGTTACCCGGGACTAGCGGGAGCGGTCGGGGAGCTGTTTTTT	CASSYPGLAGAVGELFF
TRBV5-1	-	many	TRBJ2-7	TGCGCCAGCAGCTGGACAGCAGGGAACTACGAGCAGTACTTC	CASSWTAGNYEQYF
TRBV7-3	-	few	TRBJ2-2	TGTGCCAGCAGCCCTTCCCGTCGGGGCACCGGGGAGCTGTTTTTT	CASSPSRRGTGELFF
TRBV5-1	TRBD1	-	TRBJ1-6	TGCGCCAGCAGCTCCAGACCTGACAGGGAGTTATCACCCCTCCACTTT	CASSSRPDRELSPLHF
TRBV4-3	-	many	TRBJ2-1	TGCGCCAGCAGCCAAGATACCCGTGAGCAGTTCTTC	CASSQDTREQFF
TRBV7-9	TRBD2	-	TRBJ2-1	TGTGCCAGCAGCCCCGGGACTAGCAAAGGCAATGAGCAGTTCTTC	CASSPGTSKGNEQFF
TRBV6-6	-	many	TRBJ2-7	TGTGCCAGCAGTTACGGCACGACCTACGAGCAGTACTTC	CASSYGTTYEQYF
TRBV5-1	-	many	TRBJ2-1	TGCGCCAGCAGCTTGGGGGGGGCGGGCTCCTACAATGAGCAGTTCTTC	CASSLGGAGSYNEQFF
TRBV9	TRBD2	-	TRBJ2-7	TGTGCCAGCAGCGAGACTAGCGGGAGGGCCGTCGGGGAGCAGTACTTC	CASSETSGRAVGEQYF
TRBV20-1	TRBD2	few	TRBJ2-1	TGCAGTGCGCAGGGACTAGTCCTTGAGCAGTTCTTC	CSAQGLVLEQFF
TRBV12-3/TRBV12-4	TRBD2	many	TRBJ2-7	TGTGCCAGCAGTCCAGGGACTAGCGGGCGCTCCTACGAGCAGTACTTC	CASSPGTSGRSYEQYF
TRBV5-4	TRBD2	few	TRBJ2-2	TGTGCCAGCAGCCGGGGAGGGGACAACACCGGGGAGCTGTTTTTT	CASSRGGDNTGELFF
TRBV3-1	-	many	TRBJ2-3	TGTGCCACTCAGCGGGTGAGCACAGATACGCAGTATTTT	CATQRVSTDTQYF
TRBV5-1	-	many	TRBJ2-7	TGCGCCAGCAGCTTGGCACAGTCCTCCTACGAGCAGTACTTC	CASSLAQSSYEQYF
TRBV18	-	many	TRBJ2-1	TGTGCCAGCTCACCTCCGATGGACAGTAGCTCCTACAATGAGCAGTTCTTC	CASSPPMDSSSYNEQFF
TRBV7-9	-	-	TRBJ2-1	TGTGCCAGCAGCGCTGACTACAATGAGCAGTTCTTC	CASSADYNEQFF
TRBV11-2	-	many	TRBJ2-3	TGTGCCAGCAGCTTATTCAGACTCGTAGATACGCAGTATTTT	CASSLFRLVDTQYF
TRBV10-3	-	many	TRBJ1-2	TGTGCCATCGGCGGACAGCCTGGCTACACCTTC	CAIGGQPGYTF
TRBV5-1	TRBD1	many	TRBJ2-2	TGCGCCAGCAGCTTGGGGGACAGCCTAACCGGGGAGCTGTTTTTT	CASSLGDSLTGELFF
TRBV5-1	TRBD1	many	TRBJ2-7	TGCGCCAGCAGCTTGATACAGGGGTACGAGCAGTACTTC	CASSLIQGYEQYF
TRBV10-3	TRBD2	many	TRBJ2-7	TGTGCCATCAGTCCCGGGACTAGCGGCTACGAGCAGTACTTC	CAISPGTSGYEQYF
TRBV20-1	-	few	TRBJ2-3	TGCAGTGATCACCTTTCCCAGGGGTGGACGCAGTATTTT	CSDHLSQGWTQYF
TRBV6-2/TRBV6-3	TRBD1	few	TRBJ2-7	TGTGCCAGCAACAGAAAAGGGACAGTTCTTCCATACGAGCAGTACTTC	CASNRKGTVLPYEQYF
TRBV7-8	TRBD1	many	TRBJ2-7	TGTGCCAGCAGCTTCAGGGGGCGCAACGAGCAGTACTTC	CASSFRGRNEQYF
TRBV13	-	many	TRBJ2-6	TGTGCCAGCAGCCCAAGAGCGCATCCCGGGGCCAACGTCCTGACTTTC	CASSPRAHPGANVLTF
TRBV12-3/TRBV12-4	-	many	TRBJ1-4	TGTGCCAGCAGCCGGGATGGCGTGACATCTAATGAAAAACTGTTTTTT	CASSRDGVTSNEKLFF
TRBV30	-	many	TRBJ2-5	TGTGCCTGGCGTAGTCTGGGAGAGACCCAGTACTTC	CAWRSLGETQYF
TRBV7-8	-	many	TRBJ1-2	TGTGCCAGCAGCAGGAGGGATTTCGGTGGCTACACCTTC	CASSRRDFGGYTF
TRBV9	-	many	TRBJ2-5	TGTGCCAGCAGCGTAGGAGGGAGATTCCAAGAGACCCAGTACTTC	CASSVGGRFQETQYF
TRBV18	-	many	TRBJ2-7	TGTGCCAGCTCACTAGTAGGGGACGAGCAGTACTTC	CASSLVGDEQYF
TRBV2	-	many	TRBJ2-3	TGTGCCAGCAGCTTTCGCACAGATACGCAGTATTTT	CASSFRTDTQYF
TRBV20-1	-	-	TRBJ2-3	TGCAGTGCTAGAGGGCAGGCAAGGATGGCAGATACGCAGTATTTT	CSARGQARMADTQYF